This entry lists 4 T cell receptor beta chains sequenced from one sample in a study of blood T cell repertoires in COVID-19. Profiling relied on immunoSEQ multiplex PCR, and the TCRdb table lists in-frame clones only, not all of them. The sample shows 230,000 or so clones, roughly four fifths of them seen only once. Material for sequencing was peripheral blood. These receptors were obtained from a man aged 45-60 years with active or convalescent COVID-19.

The chain couples TRBV5-1 to TRBJ1-1; 9 bases agree with TRBD1. J was trimmed by 4 bases and V by 0 bases; bases with no gene match: 7. Germline CDR1 and CDR2: SGHRS and YFSETQ. CDR3 length: 16 residues. CDR3 sequence reads: CASSLEPGTGSTEAFF. The CDR3 bases are TGCGCCAGCAGCTTGGAACCCGGGACAGGGAGCACTGAAGCTTTCTTT.

Here the CDR3 reads CAISESGTGGGDEQFF. As DNA, the CDR3 is TGTGCCATCAGTGAGTCGGGGACAGGGGGCGGCGATGAGCAGTTCTTC. The V call is TRBV10-3, the J call TRBJ2-1; the match to TRBD1 covers 12 bases. V lost 0 bases and J lost 8; bases outside the gene matches: 5. The CDR3 runs 16 residues. Germline V gives CDR1 ENHRY, CDR2 SYGVKD.

This clone showed up just once. This chain joins TRBV30 and TRBJ1-1, with 7 bases lining up with TRBD1. J lost 0 bases, V lost 4 bases, and 8 bases had no gene match. CDR1 and CDR2 from the germline V gene are GTSNPN and SVGIG (reference sequence). The CDR3 consists of 15 residues. The chain's CDR3 is CAWTKGGTVNTEAFF. In nucleotides, the CDR3 is TGTGCCTGGACCAAAGGGGGGACAGTGAACACTGAAGCTTTCTTT.

The chain has TRBV2 and TRBJ2-5; 12 positions match TRBD2. The CDR3 sequence is 14 residues long. Germline CDR1 SNHLY, CDR2 FYNNEI. Unmatched junction bases numbered 3, after V lost 6 bases and J lost 4 bases. CDR3 sequence (DNA): TGTGCCAGCAGGATGACTAGCGGGGGAGAGACCCAGTACTTC. Encoded protein: CASRMTSGGETQYF.